These 5 T cell receptor beta chains share one sample of origin, sequenced in a study of OX40 agonist ivuxolimab in advanced cancers. Data came from immunoSEQ multiplex PCR; TCRdb stores just in-frame clones and leaves some out. The top ten hold roughly 0.5% of the sample, which has more than 80,000 clones, 90% seen once. The starting material was CD4+ or CD8+ T cells sorted from blood, obtained in a trial of the OX40 agonist ivuxolimab. The receptors shown here come from an adult with an advanced solid tumor such as melanoma, head and neck, liver or kidney cancer.

Concerning this clone itself: Distinct nucleotide sequences in the sample also encode this CDR3. J is TRBJ1-3 and V is TRBV5-4; D perhaps matches TRBD1 (5 bases). V was shortened by 4 bases and J by 4 bases, with 12 bases between the two germline ends. The CDR3 is made up of 14 amino acids. Per the germline V gene, CDR1 is SGHNT and CDR2 is YYREEE (reference sequence). CDR3 amino acids: CASSPGTAGNTIYF. Written as DNA, the CDR3 is TGTGCCAGCAGCCCCGGGACTGCAGGAAACACCATATATTTT.

This clone was seen a handful of times. The rearrangement joins TRBV7-2 to TRBJ2-7; 7 positions match TRBD1. Germline-derived CDR1 and CDR2 are SGHTA and FQGNSA. V shed 4 bases and J 1 base; nucleotides not matched to a gene: 13. The CDR3 spans 17 residues. In DNA, the CDR3 is TGTGCCAGCAGCTCCCGGACAGGTGAAACCCCTTCCTACGAGCAGTACTTC. Translated: CASSSRTGETPSYEQYF.

The chain couples TRBV7-2 to TRBJ2-3; D call uncertain. Germline CDR1 SGHTA, CDR2 FQGNSA. Between the trimmed V and J ends, which lost 4 bases and 5 bases, there was a span of 10 bases. The CDR3 contains 13 residues. The CDR3 region is CASSSLPRDTQYF. The DNA of the CDR3 is TGTGCCAGCAGCTCCCTACCGCGAGATACGCAGTATTTT.

The chain joins TRBV6-1 to TRBJ1-2, with a possible D match to TRBD1 (5 bases). V shed 3 bases and J shed 7 bases, with 21 bases lying between them. Germline assignment: CDR1 MNHNS and CDR2 SASEGT. This CDR3 comprises 16 residues. CDR3 in DNA: TGTGCCAGCAGTGATGGTGGGACCCCCCAGGGCGGTGGCTACACCTTC. Its protein product is CASSDGGTPQGGGYTF.

Only a few counts were recorded for this clone. The same CDR3 can be traced to other DNA sequences in this sample. The chain combines TRBV6-4 with TRBJ1-1; D gene ambiguous. This CDR3 region has 13 residues. CDR1 is MRHNA, CDR2 SNTAGT, per germline. V lost 0 bases and J 4 bases, leaving 6 bases between the germline ends. CDR3 nucleotides: TGTGCCAGCAGTGACTCGTGGGGCACTGAAGCTTTCTTT. Its translation is CASSDSWGTEAFF.